The rows below give T cell receptor beta chains drawn from one sample of a study of T cell responses to AZD1222 COVID-19 vaccine. Method: immunoSEQ multiplex PCR; TCRdb's copy keeps in-frame clones and lacks some. This table holds tens of thousands of clones, roughly 82% found once. Here the sequenced sample was peripheral blood, taken on day 0 of AZD1222 vaccination. The receptors come from an adult in good health. Each CDR3 is given with its conserved first and last residue. Fields, in order: D gene, V gene, CDR3 protein. D genes are given only for firm matches.

D: NA
V: TRBV4-3
CDR3: CASSQEVATNEKLFF

D: NA
V: TRBV23-1
CDR3: CASSPKPEAYEQYF

D: TRBD2
V: TRBV27
CDR3: CASSTMTSGGPGAKNIQYF

D: TRBD2
V: TRBV7-6
CDR3: CASSFLAGFTGELFF

D: NA
V: TRBV29-1
CDR3: CSVEENREAGLYTF

D: TRBD2
V: TRBV29-1
CDR3: CSVEGMLKRGVENEQFF

D: NA
V: TRBV3-1/TRBV3-2
CDR3: CASSQDGSGGGTEAFF

D: TRBD1
V: TRBV10-3
CDR3: CAISETGQAVGGQPQHF

D: NA
V: TRBV7-2
CDR3: CASSPGYYGYTF

D: NA
V: TRBV19
CDR3: CASSQTGASYEQYF

D: NA
V: TRBV19
CDR3: CASSPDRSSVQYF

D: NA
V: TRBV5-6
CDR3: CASSGQSSYEQYF

D: TRBD1
V: TRBV9
CDR3: CASSVEGTAAYEQYF

D: NA
V: TRBV7-2
CDR3: CASSTSPGRGTEAFF

D: NA
V: TRBV6-4
CDR3: CASIYSGVGGQETQYF

D: TRBD2
V: TRBV10-3
CDR3: CAITTSGGTDTQYF

D: TRBD2
V: TRBV11-2
CDR3: CASSFSGGGADTQYF

D: TRBD1
V: TRBV6-2/TRBV6-3
CDR3: CASSTGTALAKNIQYF

D: NA
V: TRBV2
CDR3: CASSARELIQPQHF

D: TRBD1
V: TRBV7-6
CDR3: CASSSAGTGVYEQYF

D: NA
V: TRBV5-1
CDR3: CASSSDPSSTDTQYF

D: TRBD2
V: TRBV5-1
CDR3: CASSLRTSGGAGTDTQYF

D: TRBD1
V: TRBV4-2
CDR3: CASSLTGVATNEKLFF

D: NA
V: TRBV5-8
CDR3: CASSGGGNNQPQHF

D: TRBD2
V: TRBV5-1
CDR3: CASSLLAGELNEQFF

D: NA
V: TRBV30
CDR3: CAWSPGVEQYF

D: NA
V: TRBV6-1
CDR3: CASSGMYSSGANVLTF

D: TRBD2
V: TRBV5-1
CDR3: CASSFTSGGAYNEQFF

D: NA
V: TRBV4-1
CDR3: CASSPAGGGRSNQPQHF

D: TRBD1
V: TRBV11-1
CDR3: CASRGQGEETQYF